This T cell receptor (beta chain) was obtained from a study of T cell repertoires in cytomegalovirus infection. Study findings and constraints: In two of eight donors, the top clonotype was HLA-C-restricted CMV-specific.

V was cut by 0 bases and J by 8 bases, with 13 bases left in between. The CDR3 is made up of 14 amino acids. Germline lookup yields CDR1 MNHEY and CDR2 SMNVEV (reference sequence). This clonotype has only a few counts. The target antigen is unknown. One entry per CDR3 protein, called by TCRdb with MiXCR from the reads. This sample has tens of thousands of distinct CDR3 sequences; roughly two fifths occur once, and the top ten carry about 94%. This receptor was taken from a human donor in good health (CMV status not recorded). Some clones in this sample may be carry-over from other donors' samples. This chain connects TRBV27 to TRBJ1-2; D not certain. The sample here was CD8+ T cells from cultured PBMCs, taken from culture after CMV antigen stimulation. The CDR3 loop reads CASSLSTLTGGYTF. The CDR3 nucleotides are TGTGCCAGCAGTTTATCAACCCTTACGGGGGGCTACACCTTC.